This T cell receptor (beta chain) was captured in a study of radiation and T cells in renal cell carcinoma. Study observations and caveats: Top tumor clonotypes rose in blood 2 weeks post-radiation, then contracted. Intratumoral heterogeneity was not captured in these approximately 0.9 g regions.

In regard to this clone: Its antigen is unidentified.

The table came from immunoSEQ multiplex PCR; TCRdb's copy has only in-frame clones and leaves some out. Among about 22,000 clones, around 46% were seen once, and the ten largest hold about a sixth. The treatment denotes: 15 Gy SBRT to primary tumor, nephrectomy 4 weeks later. Nephrectomy followed 15 Gy stereotactic body radiation by 4 weeks. Trimming left V 2 bases short and J 0 bases short, with 7 bases between. There are 15 residues in the CDR3. Germline-derived CDR1 and CDR2 are SGHVS and FQNEAQ. The gene calls are TRBV7-8 and TRBJ1-4; D gene ambiguous. The sample consisted of tumor tissue, taken from a patient whose treatment included radiotherapy and nephrectomy. This TCR was sampled from a woman between 45 and 60 years old with renal cell carcinoma. CDR3 in DNA: TGTGCCAGCAGCTTATCGGCAGCAACTAATGAAAAACTGTTTTTT. This sequence encodes CASSLSAATNEKLFF.